One and the same sample provided the 4 T cell receptor beta chains below, sequenced in a study of blood T cell repertoires in COVID-19. TCRdb's table, derived via immunoSEQ multiplex PCR, lists solely in-frame clones and lacks some. Among fewer than 100,000 clones listed, around 85% were seen once. The sample was peripheral blood. The receptor set was obtained from an elderly man in a cohort sampled during active COVID-19.

The V call is TRBV5-1, the J call TRBJ1-1; 8 positions agree with TRBD1. V lost 2 bases, J lost 3 bases, and 0 bases stayed unmatched. The CDR3 has 13 residues. Germline assignment: CDR1 SGHRS and CDR2 YFSETQ. The CDR3 reads CASSLQGDTEAFF. CDR3 nucleotide sequence: TGCGCCAGCAGCTTACAGGGGGACACTGAAGCTTTCTTT. The variable domain in full, completed from reference TRBV5-1 and TRBJ1-1, reads KAGVTQTPRYLIKTRGQQVTLSCSPISGHRSVSWYQQTPGQGLQFLFEYFSETQRNKGNFPGRFSGRQFSNSRSEMNVSTLELGDSALYLCASSLQGDTEAFFGQGTRLTVV.

The chain combines TRBV19 with TRBJ2-3, with 8 bases fitting TRBD1. The V gene end was trimmed by 5 bases and the J gene end by 1 base; junction bases not matched to a gene: 5. CDR1 is LNHDA, CDR2 SQIVND, per germline (reference sequence). The CDR3 length is 15 residues. The CDR3 DNA is TGTGCCAGTAGTTATCGACAGGGGCGCACAGATACGCAGTATTTT. It yields the protein CASSYRQGRTDTQYF.

J is TRBJ2-7 and V is TRBV25-1; 9 bases line up with TRBD1. Germline lookup yields CDR1 MGHDK and CDR2 SYGVNS. The CDR3 loop spans 16 amino acids. With V trimmed by 7 bases and J by 5 bases, 15 bases remained unmatched. The CDR3 DNA is TGTGCCAGCACCCGTAAGGGACAGGGCATTACCAACGAGCAGTACGTC. Its translation: CASTRKGQGITNEQYV.

The chain has TRBV4-2 and TRBJ2-3, with TRBD2 matching over 8 bases. Trimming at V came to 2 bases and at J to 6 bases, leaving 13 bases not matched to a gene. This CDR3 contains 17 residues. CDR1 and CDR2 (germline): LGHNA, YNFKEQ. The CDR3 sequence: CASSQYLSGGAGDTQYF. CDR3 in DNA: TGTGCCAGCAGCCAATATCTCTCCGGGGGGGCAGGGGATACGCAGTATTTT.